The clone carrying this T cell receptor beta chain showed up just once. The antigen remains undetermined. This CDR3 spans 11 amino acids. The V end lost 8 bases, the J end lost 7 bases, and 12 bases lay between the germline ends. Germline V gene lookup returns CDR1 SQVTM and CDR2 ANQGSEA. The data are from a study of OX40 agonist ivuxolimab in advanced cancers. Overall study context: The patients received agonistic anti-OX40 (CD134) antibody ivuxolimab. Patients were 82.7% male with ages roughly 20 to 80, mean 60.

Repertoires were generated with immunoSEQ multiplex PCR, while TCRdb's copy carries only in-frame clones and drops some. The repertoire has around 10,000 clones, about 80% of them found once; the top ten carry 16%. The study, taken as a whole, reports: Among some nonresponders, normalized T-cell clonal expansion was also low. The average count of expanded clones was higher among CD8+ T cells than among CD4+.

This chain uses TRBV29-1 with TRBJ2-1; D ambiguous. The sequencing here drew on CD4+ or CD8+ T cells sorted from blood, taken in a trial of the OX40 agonist ivuxolimab. This clonotype was sampled from an adult with an advanced solid tumor such as melanoma, head and neck, liver or kidney cancer. Here the CDR3 DNA reads TGCAGCCAAATCATGGGGAATGAGCAGTTCTTC. Translating it yields CSQIMGNEQFF.